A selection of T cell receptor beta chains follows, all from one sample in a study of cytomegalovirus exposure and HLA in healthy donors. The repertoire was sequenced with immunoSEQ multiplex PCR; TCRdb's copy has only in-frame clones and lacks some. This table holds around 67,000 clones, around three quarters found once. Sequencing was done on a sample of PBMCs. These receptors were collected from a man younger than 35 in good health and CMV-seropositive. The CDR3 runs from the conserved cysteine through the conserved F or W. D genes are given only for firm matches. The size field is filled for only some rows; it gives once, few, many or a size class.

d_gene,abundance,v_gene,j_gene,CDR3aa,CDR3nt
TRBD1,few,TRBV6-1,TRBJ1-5,CASSATGGYQPQHF,TGTGCCAGCAGTGCCACAGGGGGCTATCAGCCCCAGCATTTT
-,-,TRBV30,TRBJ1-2,CAWSVEDSYGYTF,TGTGCCTGGAGTGTTGAGGACAGTTATGGCTACACCTTC
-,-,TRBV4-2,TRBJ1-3,CASSQEVLSGNTIYF,TGTGCCAGCAGCCAAGAAGTACTCTCTGGAAACACCATATATTTT
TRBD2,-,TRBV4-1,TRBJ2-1,CASSLGSGGAGEQFF,TGCGCCAGCAGCTTGGGGTCGGGGGGGGCGGGGGAGCAGTTCTTC
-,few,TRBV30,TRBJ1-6,CAWSSAGDSPLHF,TGTGCCTGGAGTTCGGCAGGGGATTCACCCCTCCACTTT
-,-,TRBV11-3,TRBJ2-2,CASSLTGIAGELFF,TGTGCCAGCAGCTTAACAGGGATCGCCGGGGAGCTGTTTTTT
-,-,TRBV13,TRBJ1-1,CASSSETGLGAFF,TGTGCCAGCAGTTCTGAAACGGGGTTGGGTGCTTTCTTT
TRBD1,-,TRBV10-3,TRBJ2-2,CAISPGTGRTGELFF,TGTGCCATCAGTCCCGGGACAGGGAGGACCGGGGAGCTGTTTTTT
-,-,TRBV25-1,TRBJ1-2,CASSYRVWNYGYTF,TGTGCCAGCTCGTACAGGGTTTGGAACTATGGCTACACCTTC
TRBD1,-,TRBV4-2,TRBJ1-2,CASSQGQAGYGYTF,TGTGCCAGCAGCCAGGGACAGGCGGGCTATGGCTACACCTTC
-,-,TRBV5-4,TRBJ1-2,CASSQTDYGYTF,TGTGCCAGCAGCCAGACAGACTATGGCTACACCTTC
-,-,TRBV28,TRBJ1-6,CASSLRGSGSPLHF,TGTGCCAGCAGTTTGAGAGGGAGTGGGTCACCCCTCCACTTT
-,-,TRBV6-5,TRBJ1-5,CASSYLSSGPQHF,TGTGCCAGCAGTTACCTGTCTTCGGGGCCCCAGCATTTT
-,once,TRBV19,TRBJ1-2,CASSIRTAFYGYTF,TGTGCCAGTAGTATCCGGACAGCTTTCTATGGCTACACCTTC
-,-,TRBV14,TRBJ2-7,CASSLPAPAGVYEQYF,TGTGCCAGCAGCCTGCCGGCTCCAGCGGGTGTCTACGAGCAGTACTTC
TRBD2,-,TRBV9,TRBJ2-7,CASSVAGGSSYEQYF,TGTGCCAGCAGCGTAGCGGGGGGGAGCTCCTACGAGCAGTACTTC